This TCR beta chain was recovered during a study of cytomegalovirus exposure and HLA in healthy donors. Clones were read by immunoSEQ multiplex PCR, and TCRdb kept only the in-frame ones, dropping some. The sample includes about 120,000 clones, roughly 90% of them seen just once. V lost 4 bases and J lost 4, with 7 bases in between. The CDR3 totals 13 residues. Germline CDR1 and CDR2: SGHTA and FQGTGA. This chain links TRBV7-3 with TRBJ2-2, with D tentatively TRBD1 (5 bases). The clonotype originates from a woman aged 30 to 39 in good health and CMV-seropositive. The source material was PBMCs. The CDR3 here is CASSSTGTGELFF. CDR3 coding DNA: TGTGCCAGCAGCTCTACAGGCACCGGGGAGCTGTTTTTT.